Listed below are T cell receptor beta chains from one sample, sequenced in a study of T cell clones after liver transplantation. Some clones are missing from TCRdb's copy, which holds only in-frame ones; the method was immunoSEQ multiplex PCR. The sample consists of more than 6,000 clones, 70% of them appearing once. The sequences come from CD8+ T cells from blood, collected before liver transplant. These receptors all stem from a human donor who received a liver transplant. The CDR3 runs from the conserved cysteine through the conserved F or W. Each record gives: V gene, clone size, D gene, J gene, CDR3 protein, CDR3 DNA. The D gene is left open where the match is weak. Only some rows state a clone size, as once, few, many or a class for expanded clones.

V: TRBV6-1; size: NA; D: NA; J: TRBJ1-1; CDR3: CASPGAYTEAFF; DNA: TGTGCCAGCCCTGGGGCATACACTGAAGCTTTCTTT
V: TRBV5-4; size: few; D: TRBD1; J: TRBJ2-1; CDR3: CASSSSTGGIYNEQFF; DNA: TGTGCCAGCAGCTCGTCGACAGGGGGGATATACAATGAGCAGTTCTTC
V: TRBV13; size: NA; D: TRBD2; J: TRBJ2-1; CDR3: CASSLGPGTSDDEQFF; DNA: TGTGCCAGCAGCTTAGGCCCCGGGACTAGCGACGATGAGCAGTTCTTC
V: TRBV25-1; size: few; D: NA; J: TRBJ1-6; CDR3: CASSAPDVSYNSPLHF; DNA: TGTGCCAGCAGTGCCCCGGATGTCTCCTATAATTCACCCCTCCACTTT
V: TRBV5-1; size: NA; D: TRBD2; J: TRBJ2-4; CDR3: CASSLSTSGGPAKNIQYF; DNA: TGCGCCAGCAGCTTGAGTACTAGCGGGGGCCCAGCCAAAAACATTCAGTACTTC
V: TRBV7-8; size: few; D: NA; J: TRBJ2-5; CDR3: CASSSAGLETQYF; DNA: TGTGCCAGCAGCTCCGCGGGGTTGGAGACCCAGTACTTC
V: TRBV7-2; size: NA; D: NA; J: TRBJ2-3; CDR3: CASSRYGGVTDTQYF; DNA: TGTGCCAGCAGCCGTTATGGCGGGGTGACAGATACGCAGTATTTT
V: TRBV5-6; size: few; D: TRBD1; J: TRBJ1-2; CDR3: CASSRDRGLTFYGYTF; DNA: TGTGCCAGCAGCCGAGACAGGGGTTTGACTTTCTATGGCTACACCTTC
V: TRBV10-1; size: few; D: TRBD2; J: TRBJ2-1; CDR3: CASSEAGGRSYNEQFF; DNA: TGCGCCAGCAGTGAGGCGGGGGGGCGATCCTACAATGAGCAGTTCTTC
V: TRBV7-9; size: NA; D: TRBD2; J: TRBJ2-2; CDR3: CASSPEGGANTGELFF; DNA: TGTGCCAGCAGCCCCGAGGGAGGGGCGAACACCGGGGAGCTGTTTTTT
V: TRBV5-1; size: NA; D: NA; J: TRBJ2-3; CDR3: CARSTDTQYF; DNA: TGCGCCAGAAGCACAGATACGCAGTATTTT
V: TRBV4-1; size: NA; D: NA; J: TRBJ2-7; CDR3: CASSQGWDMSSYEQYF; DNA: TGCGCCAGCAGCCAAGGTTGGGACATGAGCTCCTACGAGCAGTACTTC
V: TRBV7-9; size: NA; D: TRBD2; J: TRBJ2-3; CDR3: CASSLGGTSGSADTQYF; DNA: TGTGCCAGCAGCTTAGGAGGGACTAGCGGGAGTGCAGATACGCAGTATTTT
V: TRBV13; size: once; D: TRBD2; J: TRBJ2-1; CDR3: CASSLGSSGGNNEQFF; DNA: TGTGCCAGCAGCTTAGGCTCAAGCGGGGGTAACAATGAGCAGTTCTTC
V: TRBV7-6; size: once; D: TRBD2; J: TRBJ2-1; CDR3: CASSPGTSSFNEQFF; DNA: TGTGCCAGCAGCCCTGGGACTAGCTCCTTCAATGAGCAGTTCTTC
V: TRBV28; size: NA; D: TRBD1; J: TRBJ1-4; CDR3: CASSTMPDPRGGTEKLFF; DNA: TGTGCCAGCAGCACTATGCCCGACCCTCGAGGGGGCACTGAAAAACTGTTTTTT
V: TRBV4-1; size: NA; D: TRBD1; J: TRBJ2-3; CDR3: CASSQVGQGDPDTQYF; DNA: TGCGCCAGCAGCCAAGTAGGACAGGGGGACCCAGATACGCAGTATTTT
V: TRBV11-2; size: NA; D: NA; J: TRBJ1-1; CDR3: CASSLVGGRTEAFF; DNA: TGTGCCAGCAGCTTAGTGGGGGGTCGCACTGAAGCTTTCTTT
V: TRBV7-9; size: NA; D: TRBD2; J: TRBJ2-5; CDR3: CASSLGLNLQETQYF; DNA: TGTGCCAGCAGCTTGGGACTAAATCTTCAAGAGACCCAGTACTTC
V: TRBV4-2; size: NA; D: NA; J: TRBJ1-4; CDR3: CASSQEERAEKLFF; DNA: TGTGCCAGCAGCCAAGAAGAAAGGGCTGAAAAACTGTTTTTT
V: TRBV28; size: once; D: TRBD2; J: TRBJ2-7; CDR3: CASSSGLAGGPSSYEQYF; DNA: TGTGCCAGCAGTTCCGGACTAGCGGGGGGGCCGTCGTCCTACGAGCAGTACTTC
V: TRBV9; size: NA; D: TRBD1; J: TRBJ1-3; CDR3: CASSPGQGGNTIYF; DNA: TGTGCCAGCAGCCCGGGACAGGGTGGAAACACCATATATTTT
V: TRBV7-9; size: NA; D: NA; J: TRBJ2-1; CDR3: CASSFNEGGTYNEQFF; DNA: TGTGCCAGCAGTTTCAACGAGGGAGGCACCTACAATGAGCAGTTCTTC
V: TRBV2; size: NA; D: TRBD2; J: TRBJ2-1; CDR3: CASLRLAAYNEQFF; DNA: TGTGCCAGCCTCCGACTAGCGGCTTACAATGAGCAGTTCTTC
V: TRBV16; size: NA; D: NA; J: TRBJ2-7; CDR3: CASSQRGRETVDEQYF; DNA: TGTGCCAGCAGCCAACGGGGTAGGGAAACGGTCGACGAGCAGTACTTC
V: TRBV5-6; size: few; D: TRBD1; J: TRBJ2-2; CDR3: CASSPMDRANTGELFF; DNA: TGTGCCAGCAGCCCGATGGACAGGGCGAACACCGGGGAGCTGTTTTTT
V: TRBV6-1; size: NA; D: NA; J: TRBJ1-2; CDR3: CASRMGGYTF; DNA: TGTGCCAGCAGAATGGGCGGCTACACCTTC
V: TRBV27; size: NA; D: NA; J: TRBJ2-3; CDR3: CASSSIRIAEGSTDTQYF; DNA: TGTGCCAGCAGCAGCATAAGAATAGCGGAGGGGAGCACAGATACGCAGTATTTT
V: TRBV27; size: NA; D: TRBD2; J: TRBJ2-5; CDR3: CASSSSLAGGLETQYF; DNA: TGTGCCAGCAGTTCCTCACTAGCGGGGGGGCTTGAGACCCAGTACTTC
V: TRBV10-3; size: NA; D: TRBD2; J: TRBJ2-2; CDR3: CAIPGLATGELFF; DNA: TGTGCCATCCCCGGACTAGCTACCGGGGAGCTGTTTTTT
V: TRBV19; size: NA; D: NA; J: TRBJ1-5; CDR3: CASSIFGGDQPQHF; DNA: TGTGCCAGTAGTATCTTCGGGGGGGATCAGCCCCAGCATTTT
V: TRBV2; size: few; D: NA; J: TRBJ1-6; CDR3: CASSILSSPTRNSPLHF; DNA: TGTGCCAGCAGTATCCTCTCTTCACCAACCCGTAATTCACCCCTCCACTTT
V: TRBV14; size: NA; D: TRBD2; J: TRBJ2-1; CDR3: CASSQDETSDYNEQFF; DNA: TGTGCCAGCAGCCAAGACGAGACTAGCGACTACAATGAGCAGTTCTTC
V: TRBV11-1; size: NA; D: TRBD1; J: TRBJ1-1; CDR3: CASSLGGAGTALIFTEAFF; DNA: TGTGCCAGCAGCTTAGGAGGAGCCGGGACAGCTTTAATTTTCACTGAAGCTTTCTTT
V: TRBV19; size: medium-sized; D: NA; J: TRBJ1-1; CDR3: CASSIDSPNTEAFF; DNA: TGTGCCAGTAGTATAGACTCGCCGAACACTGAAGCTTTCTTT
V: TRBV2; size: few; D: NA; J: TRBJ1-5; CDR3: CASSEGRMYNQPQHF; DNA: TGTGCCAGCAGTGAAGGGCGTATGTACAATCAGCCCCAGCATTTT
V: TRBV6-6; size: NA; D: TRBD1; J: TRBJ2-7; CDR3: CASSPGQGGYEQYF; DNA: TGTGCCAGCAGTCCCGGACAGGGGGGCTACGAGCAGTACTTC
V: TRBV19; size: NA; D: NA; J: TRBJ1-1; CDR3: CASSINGGNTEAFF; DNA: TGTGCCAGTAGTATTAATGGGGGGAACACTGAAGCTTTCTTT
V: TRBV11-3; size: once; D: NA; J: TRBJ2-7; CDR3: CASSPYLGPNF; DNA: TGTGCCAGCAGCCCCTACCTGGGCCCAAACTTC
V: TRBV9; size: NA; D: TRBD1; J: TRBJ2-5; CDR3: CASSARDRVGETQYF; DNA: TGTGCCAGCAGCGCCCGGGACAGGGTAGGGGAGACCCAGTACTTC
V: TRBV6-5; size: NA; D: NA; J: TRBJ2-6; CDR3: CASSPSSGANVLTF; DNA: TGTGCCAGCAGCCCCAGCTCTGGGGCCAACGTCCTGACTTTC
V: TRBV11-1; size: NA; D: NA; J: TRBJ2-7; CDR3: CASSFGTAAGYEQYF; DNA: TGTGCCAGCAGCTTCGGCACCGCAGCTGGCTACGAGCAGTACTTC
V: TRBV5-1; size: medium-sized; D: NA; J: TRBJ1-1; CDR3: CASRRGNTEAFF; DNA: TGCGCCAGCAGGAGGGGGAACACTGAAGCTTTCTTT
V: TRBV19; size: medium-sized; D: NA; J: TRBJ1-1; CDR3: CASSMTGDTEAFF; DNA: TGTGCCAGTAGTATGACGGGAGACACTGAAGCTTTCTTT
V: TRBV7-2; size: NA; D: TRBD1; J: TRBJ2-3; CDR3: CASSTARDRHIFGTQYF; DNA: TGTGCCAGCAGCACCGCCCGGGACAGGCATATATTTGGTACGCAGTATTTT
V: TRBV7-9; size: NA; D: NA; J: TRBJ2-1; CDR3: CASSPYRETRYNEQFF; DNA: TGTGCCAGCAGCCCATATCGGGAGACTCGCTACAATGAGCAGTTCTTC
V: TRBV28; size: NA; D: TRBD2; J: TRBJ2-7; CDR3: CASSPSGGGEQYF; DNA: TGTGCCAGCAGTCCGAGCGGGGGGGGTGAGCAGTACTTC
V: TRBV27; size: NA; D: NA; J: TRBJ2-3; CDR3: CASSSLQADTQYF; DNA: TGTGCCAGCAGCTCTCTTCAGGCAGATACGCAGTATTTT
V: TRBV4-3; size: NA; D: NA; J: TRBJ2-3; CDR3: CASSPSRGYTDTQYF; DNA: TGCGCCAGCAGCCCAAGTCGCGGTTACACAGATACGCAGTATTTT
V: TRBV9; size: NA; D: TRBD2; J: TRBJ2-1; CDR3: CASSLRDGTSGRVGNEQFF; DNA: TGTGCCAGCAGCCTCCGCGATGGGACTAGCGGGAGGGTAGGGAATGAGCAGTTCTTC
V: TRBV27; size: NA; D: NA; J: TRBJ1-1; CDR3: CASSLSSGRNTEAFF; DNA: TGTGCCAGCAGTTTAAGTTCGGGCAGGAACACTGAAGCTTTCTTT
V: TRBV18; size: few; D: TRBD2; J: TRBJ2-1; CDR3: CASSRMTSGHSYNEQFF; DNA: TGTGCCAGCTCACGCATGACTAGCGGACACTCCTACAATGAGCAGTTCTTC
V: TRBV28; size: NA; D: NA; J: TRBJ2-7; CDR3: CASSFRGISYEQYF; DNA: TGTGCCAGCAGTTTCAGGGGCATCTCCTACGAGCAGTACTTC
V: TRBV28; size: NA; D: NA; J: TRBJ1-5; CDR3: CASSLAGFQPQHF; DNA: TGTGCCAGCAGTCTTGCCGGGTTTCAGCCCCAGCATTTT
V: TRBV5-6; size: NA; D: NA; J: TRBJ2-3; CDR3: CASSLTDTQYF; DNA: TGTGCCAGCAGCTTGACAGATACGCAGTATTTT
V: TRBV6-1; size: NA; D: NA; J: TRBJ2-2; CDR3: CASSDRGGNTGELFF; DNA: TGTGCCAGCAGTGATCGAGGGGGTAACACCGGGGAGCTGTTTTTT
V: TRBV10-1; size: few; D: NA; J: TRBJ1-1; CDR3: CASSEGGGTEAFF; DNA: TGCGCCAGCAGTGAAGGTGGAGGCACTGAAGCTTTCTTT
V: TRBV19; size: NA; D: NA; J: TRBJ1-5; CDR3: CASSHLLGSNQPQHF; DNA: TGTGCCAGTAGTCATCTCCTCGGTAGCAATCAGCCCCAGCATTTT
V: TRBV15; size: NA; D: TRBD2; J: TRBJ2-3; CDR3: CATSSKREGPDTQYF; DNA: TGTGCCACCAGCAGTAAGCGGGAGGGCCCCGATACGCAGTATTTT